The TCR beta chain described here comes from a study of T cells after yellow fever vaccination. CDR1 and CDR2 from the germline V gene are MNHNS and SASEGT. J was trimmed by 0 bases and V by 7 bases; bases with no gene match: 6. The CDR3 loop spans 14 amino acids. General study findings and limits: It was the secondary response that reached its peak faster, day 5 versus 15, but it was weaker. The study re-detected most primary-vaccination clones after the booster (around 96% CD4, around 89% CD8).

By 5'RACE template switching, TCR cDNA was produced, with a universal primer site and UMIs added in the process. TCRdb reprocessed the 5' RACE reads via MiXCR and lists one record per CDR3 protein. Of over 45,000 distinct CDR3 sequences in the sample, around 5.4% were seen once. This clonotype was seen more than once but under ten times. This sequence joins TRBV6-1 and TRBJ2-7; 7 nucleotides match TRBD1. The sequence came from a man aged 18 to 29 who received the YFV17D yellow fever vaccine. The sequencing used PBMCs, either bulk or a sorted T-cell subset (CD4+, CD8+, memory, or dextramer-sorted; not recorded which), collected on the day of the yellow fever booster vaccination. The CDR3 region has the DNA TGTGCCAGCAAGCCTTGGGACAGCTCCTACGAGCAGTACTTC. The encoded protein is CASKPWDSSYEQYF.